In its sample, the clone carrying this T cell receptor beta chain was seen a few times. Its cognate antigen is unknown. Construction of the TCRbeta library involved unique molecular identifiers. From the PCR reads, TCRdb called clonotypes with MiXCR, one entry per CDR3 protein. Altogether 220,000 or so distinct CDR3 sequences are present, around 7.8% being singletons, with the ten largest covering almost 6.5%. The sample belongs to a study of T-cell reconstitution after alpha-beta-depleted transplantation in children. Study-wide results and limits: Diversity of TCRbeta at day 60 was high in some patients, arising from surviving recipient T cells and thymic progenitors. Newly made T cells mostly supplied T-cell counts and diversity one year after transplant. Alpha-beta T cells present about two months after transplant were reported to originate from several hundred expanded graft clones.

Germline CDR1 and CDR2: SEHNR and FQNEAQ (reference sequence). The CDR3 loop spans 13 amino acids. V lost 11 bases to trimming and J lost 6 bases, with 17 bases between them. The chain is built from TRBV7-9 and TRBJ2-1, with D perhaps TRBD1 or TRBD2 (5 bases each). The sequence came from a male patient younger than 18 who had a stem cell transplant for acute lymphoblastic leukemia, so the T cells may come from the graft donor. The starting material was PBMCs, mostly from graft donor cells, obtained 180 days after TCRalphabeta/CD19-depleted stem cell transplant. CDR3: CAFQGDPGNEQFF. CDR3 in DNA: TGTGCCTTTCAAGGGGACCCAGGCAATGAGCAGTTCTTC.